This is a list of T cell receptor beta chains from one sample in a study of CXCR3-negative and CXCR3-positive naive CD8 T cells. Reprocessing the 5' RACE reads, TCRdb reports a single entry for every CDR3 protein and omits DNA. The sample has about 40,000 distinct CDR3 sequences; the top ten hold about 10%. The sample consisted of memory CD8+ T cells from blood. Receptors were obtained from a human donor in good health. Some clones in this sample may be carry-over from other donors' samples. Each CDR3 is given with its conserved first and last residue. For some rows the clone size is stated as once, few or many, or as a class when expanded; others skip it.

abundance | j_gene | len | v_gene | CDR3aa
NA | TRBJ2-3 | 14 | TRBV4-3 | CASRPGGDTDTQYF
medium-sized | TRBJ1-4 | 17 | TRBV10-3 | CAILSPGQGITNEKLFF
NA | TRBJ2-5 | 13 | TRBV7-3 | CASSFGGGEPQYF
NA | TRBJ2-1 | 12 | TRBV6-2/TRBV6-3 | CASSPYNNEQFF
NA | TRBJ2-7 | 13 | TRBV2 | CASMGLTGGEQYF
NA | TRBJ2-2 | 16 | TRBV4-3 | CASSLNVDPRTGELFF
NA | TRBJ2-7 | 14 | TRBV5-6 | CASSLGGTRYEQYF
NA | TRBJ1-6 | 16 | TRBV29-1 | CSVDVGRGSYNSPLHF
NA | TRBJ2-7 | 15 | TRBV7-9 | CASSFIGGLANEQYF
NA | TRBJ2-7 | 14 | TRBV28 | CASSELQGSYEQYF
NA | TRBJ2-1 | 11 | TRBV29-1 | CSVEVYNEQFF
NA | TRBJ2-1 | 13 | TRBV6-5 | CASSYRQGGEQFF
NA | TRBJ2-2 | 15 | TRBV29-1 | CSVAGTPSNTGELFF
NA | TRBJ2-3 | 15 | TRBV28 | CASTRRLEYTDTQYF
NA | TRBJ2-1 | 13 | TRBV20-1 | CSARDIGNRKQFF
NA | TRBJ2-7 | 13 | TRBV7-6 | CASSFGFTYEQYF
NA | TRBJ2-1 | 16 | TRBV11-2 | CASSFGLGQPYNEQFF
NA | TRBJ1-1 | 14 | TRBV5-1 | CASSFGAENTEAFF
NA | TRBJ2-1 | 15 | TRBV11-3 | CASSLLVAGGGEQFF
NA | TRBJ2-2 | 12 | TRBV12-3/TRBV12-4 | CASSLRPGELFF
NA | TRBJ1-5 | 15 | TRBV5-1 | CASTPHPEAGQPQHF
NA | TRBJ2-7 | 14 | TRBV20-1 | CSASSGDSSYEQYF
NA | TRBJ2-2 | 15 | TRBV29-1 | CSVATWTANTGELFF
NA | TRBJ2-1 | 13 | TRBV7-3 | CASSWYYAYEQFF
NA | TRBJ2-7 | 13 | TRBV7-2 | CASSLDGIYEQYF
NA | TRBJ2-3 | 16 | TRBV7-8 | CASSSPRGLVTDTQYF
NA | TRBJ2-7 | 13 | TRBV29-1 | CSVEETENYEQYF
NA | TRBJ2-2 | 14 | TRBV4-1 | CASSQDEGPGELFF
NA | TRBJ2-7 | 16 | TRBV12-3/TRBV12-4 | CASSNLWTGSPYEQYF
NA | TRBJ2-1 | 12 | TRBV29-1 | CSVEWPYNEQFF
NA | TRBJ2-5 | 12 | TRBV12-3/TRBV12-4 | CASRRNQETQYF
NA | TRBJ2-7 | 14 | TRBV29-1 | CSVEGQGGIDEQYF
NA | TRBJ2-7 | 15 | TRBV4-3 | CASSQSQGGPYEQYF
NA | TRBJ1-1 | 18 | TRBV7-9 | CASSPPGRGRLMNTEAFF
NA | TRBJ1-1 | 11 | TRBV28 | CASSSTFVAFF
NA | TRBJ2-3 | 15 | TRBV3-1 | CASSRLGQSTDTQYF
NA | TRBJ1-5 | 13 | TRBV27 | CASSFFSNQPQHF
NA | TRBJ2-4 | 15 | TRBV7-9 | CASSWGGQDGNIQYF
NA | TRBJ2-1 | 16 | TRBV14 | CASSQGARDSYNEQFF
NA | TRBJ2-2 | 14 | TRBV7-8 | CASSLGRANGELFF
NA | TRBJ2-1 | 15 | TRBV4-3 | CASSRGSAAGNEQFF